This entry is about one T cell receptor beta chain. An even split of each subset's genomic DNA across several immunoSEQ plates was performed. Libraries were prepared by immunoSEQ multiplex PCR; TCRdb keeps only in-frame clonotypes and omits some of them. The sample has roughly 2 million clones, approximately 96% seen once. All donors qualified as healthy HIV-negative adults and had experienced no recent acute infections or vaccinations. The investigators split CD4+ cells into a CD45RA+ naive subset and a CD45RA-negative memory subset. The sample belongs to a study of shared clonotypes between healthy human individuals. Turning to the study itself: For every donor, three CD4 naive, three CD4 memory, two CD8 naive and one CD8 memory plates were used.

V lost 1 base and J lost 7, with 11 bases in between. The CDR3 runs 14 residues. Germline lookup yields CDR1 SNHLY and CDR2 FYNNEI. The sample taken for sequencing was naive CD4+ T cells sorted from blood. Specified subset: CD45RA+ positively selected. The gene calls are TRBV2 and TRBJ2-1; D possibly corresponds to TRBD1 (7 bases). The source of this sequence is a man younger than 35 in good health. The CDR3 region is CASSEEAGGNEQFF. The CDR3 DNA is TGTGCCAGCAGTGAAGAGGCAGGGGGGAATGAGCAGTTCTTC.